These T cell receptor beta chains were read from a single sample in a study of blood T cell repertoires in COVID-19. Generated by immunoSEQ multiplex PCR, the TCRdb table keeps only in-frame clones and is missing some. The table shows about 74,000 clones, with about 92% occurring only once. Sequences were obtained from peripheral blood. Receptor source: a human donor in a cohort sampled during active COVID-19. Both conserved end residues are part of each CDR3. A D gene is named only where the DNA matches it firmly. Expanded clones get a size class; other rows say once, few or many, or leave the size out.

once	TRBV19	.	TRBJ2-3	TGTGCCAGTAGTATGGTAAGGGGACTGGACACAGATACGCAGTATTTT	CASSMVRGLDTDTQYF
.	TRBV12-5	TRBD1	TRBJ2-1	TGTGCTAGTGGTTGGGGGACAGGGGCTGAGCAGTTCTTC	CASGWGTGAEQFF
.	TRBV27	.	TRBJ2-1	TGTGCCAGCAGTTTATTTAGCCGACCCGGGGATGAGCAGTTCTTC	CASSLFSRPGDEQFF
once	TRBV28	.	TRBJ1-5	TGTGCCAGCCTTCGTCCGGGAAATCAGCCCCAGCATTTT	CASLRPGNQPQHF
.	TRBV20-1	TRBD2	TRBJ2-7	TGCAGTGCTAGTGTGCGGGAGGGCCCCTACGAGCAGTACTTC	CSASVREGPYEQYF
.	TRBV18	TRBD1	TRBJ2-3	TGTGCCAGCTCCCCCGGGACAGGGGGCGGATATACGCAGTATTTT	CASSPGTGGGYTQYF
.	TRBV24-1	TRBD1	TRBJ2-5	TGTGCCACCAGTGATCCAACAGGGGTAGAGACCCAGTACTTC	CATSDPTGVETQYF
.	TRBV15	TRBD1	TRBJ2-2	TGTGCCACCAGCAGACAGGACAGGCCCCCCACCGGGGAGCTGTTTTTT	CATSRQDRPPTGELFF
.	TRBV6-2/TRBV6-3	.	TRBJ2-4	TGTGCCAGCAGTTCAAGGGGGGGACTACAACTAGCCAAAAACATTCAGTACTTC	CASSSRGGLQLAKNIQYF
.	TRBV7-2	.	TRBJ2-1	TGTGCCAGCAGCTTCCAGGGCGGATCAAATGAGCAGTTCTTC	CASSFQGGSNEQFF
.	TRBV11-2	.	TRBJ2-5	TGTGCCAGCAGCTTAGCCCCACAAGAGACCCAGTACTTC	CASSLAPQETQYF
.	TRBV9	.	TRBJ2-1	TGTGCCAGCAGCTCCGGACTCTCCTACAATGAGCAGTTCTTC	CASSSGLSYNEQFF
.	TRBV11-1	.	TRBJ1-6	TGTGCCAGCAGCCCCAACGGTGATTCACCCCTCCACTTT	CASSPNGDSPLHF
.	TRBV5-4	TRBD2	TRBJ2-7	TGTGCCAGCAGCTTGCCGCTAGCGGGCCTTCACGAGCAGTACTTC	CASSLPLAGLHEQYF
.	TRBV5-4	.	TRBJ2-7	TGTGCCAGCAGCTTGGAGGGCGGGACCGCCTACGAGCAGTACTTC	CASSLEGGTAYEQYF
.	TRBV6-5	TRBD1	TRBJ2-7	TGTGCCAGCCAGGGACAGGCGAGCTCCTACGAGCAGTACTTC	CASQGQASSYEQYF
.	TRBV6-1	TRBD2	TRBJ2-7	TGTGCCAGCAGTGGAGCGGGAGGAACCTACGAGCAGTACTTC	CASSGAGGTYEQYF
.	TRBV28	TRBD1	TRBJ1-4	TGTGCCAGCAGTAACAGGGGGCTCGAGGAAAAACTGTTTTTT	CASSNRGLEEKLFF
.	TRBV3-1/TRBV3-2	TRBD1	TRBJ1-1	TGTGCCAGCAGCCAAGGTCGACAGGGGAACACTGAAGCTTTCTTT	CASSQGRQGNTEAFF
.	TRBV11-2	TRBD1	TRBJ1-1	TGTGCCAGCAGTCGGGACAGGGCGGGCCAAGCTTTCTTT	CASSRDRAGQAFF
.	TRBV2	TRBD2	TRBJ2-7	TGTGCCAGCAGGCTAGCGGGAGAGGTGTACGAGCAGTACTTC	CASRLAGEVYEQYF
.	TRBV3-1/TRBV3-2	TRBD2	TRBJ2-7	TGTGCCAGCAGCCAGCCGGGACTAGGGGCCTACGAGCAGTACTTC	CASSQPGLGAYEQYF
.	TRBV18	.	TRBJ2-3	TGTGCCAGCTCACCTAACACATCCACAGATACGCAGTATTTT	CASSPNTSTDTQYF
.	TRBV28	.	TRBJ2-7	TGTGCCAGCAGTTTGAGGGGGAATTCCTACGAGCAGTACTTC	CASSLRGNSYEQYF
.	TRBV9	TRBD2	TRBJ2-7	TGTGCCAGCAGCGTAGATCCCGGGAGGCCTTCCTACGAGCAGTACTTC	CASSVDPGRPSYEQYF